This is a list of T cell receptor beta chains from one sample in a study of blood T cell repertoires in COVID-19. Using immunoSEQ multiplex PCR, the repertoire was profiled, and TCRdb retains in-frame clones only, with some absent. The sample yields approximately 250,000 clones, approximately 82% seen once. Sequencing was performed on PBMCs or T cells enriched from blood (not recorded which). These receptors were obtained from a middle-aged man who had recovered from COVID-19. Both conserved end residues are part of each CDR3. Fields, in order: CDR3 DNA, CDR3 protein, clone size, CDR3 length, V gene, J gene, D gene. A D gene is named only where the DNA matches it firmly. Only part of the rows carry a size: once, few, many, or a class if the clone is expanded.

TGTGCCAGCAGCCAAGGGGACAGGGGGCGCGTTTCACCCCTCCACTTT,CASSQGDRGRVSPLHF,-,16,TRBV3-1/TRBV3-2,TRBJ1-6,TRBD1
TGTGCCAGCAGCCCTCCTAATTCCGGGTTCAGCTACACCTTC,CASSPPNSGFSYTF,-,14,TRBV3-1/TRBV3-2,TRBJ1-2,-
TGTGCCAGCAGTTACTCGCGGGGCACTGAAGCTTTCTTT,CASSYSRGTEAFF,-,13,TRBV6-5,TRBJ1-1,-
TGTGCCTGGACGTTCGCAGGTGAAGCTTTCTTT,CAWTFAGEAFF,-,11,TRBV30,TRBJ1-1,-
TGTGCCAGCAGTAAATTAGCGGGTAACACAGATACGCAGTATTTT,CASSKLAGNTDTQYF,-,15,TRBV27,TRBJ2-3,TRBD2
TGCGCCAGCAGCCGGGACAGTATGTCCATGAACACTGAAGCTTTCTTT,CASSRDSMSMNTEAFF,-,16,TRBV5-1,TRBJ1-1,TRBD1
TGTGCCAGCAGCCGCCTGACAGGAGATGGCTACACCTTC,CASSRLTGDGYTF,-,13,TRBV28,TRBJ1-2,-
TGTGCCACCAGTGAGAACCGACTAGCGGGGATGAAAAATGAGCAGTTCTTC,CATSENRLAGMKNEQFF,-,17,TRBV24-1,TRBJ2-1,TRBD2
TGTGCCAGCAGCCAACGAAGGGGGACTAGCGGCACAGATACGCAGTATTTT,CASSQRRGTSGTDTQYF,-,17,TRBV3-1/TRBV3-2,TRBJ2-3,TRBD2
TGTGCCAGCAGCCATGTAAGGACTAGCTTCACCGGGGAGCTGTTTTTT,CASSHVRTSFTGELFF,-,16,TRBV3-1/TRBV3-2,TRBJ2-2,TRBD2
TGTGCCAGCAGTGCCCCCCTCGGGGGAAGGACAGATACGCAGTATTTT,CASSAPLGGRTDTQYF,-,16,TRBV2,TRBJ2-3,-
TGCAGCGTCTTACTAGCGGAGGAGACCCAGTACTTC,CSVLLAEETQYF,-,12,TRBV29-1,TRBJ2-5,TRBD2
TGCGCCAGCAGCTTGGAGGCTCTTACAGACACTGAAGCTTTCTTT,CASSLEALTDTEAFF,-,15,TRBV5-1,TRBJ1-1,-
TGTGCCAGTACGGGATTTGTGGGTCAGCCCCAGCATTTT,CASTGFVGQPQHF,-,13,TRBV19,TRBJ1-5,-
TGTGCCAGCAGTCCTCCTCAGAGGTTTATTACCTTC,CASSPPQRFITF,-,12,TRBV28,TRBJ1-2,-
TGTGCCAGCAGTTTGAGGCCGAACACTGAAGCTTTCTTT,CASSLRPNTEAFF,few,13,TRBV6-5,TRBJ1-1,-
TGTGCCAGCTCACCAGGGGGCAAGCAGCCCCAGCATTTT,CASSPGGKQPQHF,-,13,TRBV18,TRBJ1-5,-
TGTGCCAGCTCACCGGGGGCCCGGGTGAACACTGAAGCTTTCTTT,CASSPGARVNTEAFF,few,15,TRBV18,TRBJ1-1,-
TGTGCCAGCAGCGTTCAGGGGGCCAGCTCCTACGAGCAGTACTTC,CASSVQGASSYEQYF,-,15,TRBV9,TRBJ2-7,TRBD1
TGTGCCAGCAGCTTAGGGGGACTAGCGGGAGGGGAGACCCAGTACTTC,CASSLGGLAGGETQYF,-,16,TRBV11-2,TRBJ2-5,TRBD2